Here is one TCR beta chain with its context. What it binds is not known. TCRdb keeps only in-frame clones here, not all; method: immunoSEQ multiplex PCR. In the table there are around 41,000 clones, approximately 90% of which are singletons. These data come from a study of a mutant IDH1 vaccine in newly diagnosed glioma. Study-level findings and limits: Pseudoprogression seemed unrelated to changes in top peripheral T cell clonotypes.

Time point here: week 35, safety follow-up. In the vaccine, a single dose held 300 ug of the mutant IDH1 20-mer peptide, along with topical imiquimod. The CDR3 is 15 amino acids. CDR1 SGHTA and CDR2 FQGNSA come from the germline V gene. Between the trimmed V and J ends, which lost 1 base and 1 base, there was a span of 9 bases. The chain is built from TRBV7-2 and TRBJ2-3, with D unclear. The specimen comprised PBMCs, sampled from a glioma patient whose treatment included an IDH1 peptide vaccine. The receptor's source is a man in his forties or fifties with glioma. CDR3 bases: TGTGCCAGCAGCTTAGAGGGTCAGGGCACAGATACGCAGTATTTT. Residues: CASSLEGQGTDTQYF.